The 22 T cell receptor beta chains below come from one sample, sequenced in a study of identifying expanded T cells in peripheral blood. Only in-frame clones appear in the TCRdb table, and some are missing; sequencing was by immunoSEQ multiplex PCR. The sample holds 75,000 to 90,000 clones, 85% to 90% seen once. Sequencing was carried out using blood. All receptors come from a person between 18 and 69 years old in good health.

V gene TRBV30 combines with J gene TRBJ2-1, with 12 positions matching TRBD2. V shed 4 bases, J shed 7 bases, and the junction held 2 bases outside the gene matches. Germline V gives CDR1 GTSNPN, CDR2 SVGIG (reference sequence). The CDR3 length is 13 residues. The CDR3 DNA reads TGTGCCTGGACTAGCGGGGGGGGAAATGAGCAGTTCTTC. Translation gives CAWTSGGGNEQFF.

The rearrangement uses TRBV19 and TRBJ2-3; D is tentatively TRBD1 or TRBD2 (5 bases each). V was pared by 8 bases and J by 0 bases, with 12 bases between. CDR3 length equals 14 residues. In germline, CDR1 is LNHDA, CDR2 SQIVND (reference sequence). CDR3 in DNA: TGTGCCAGTTCGTGGGGACCCAGCACAGATACGCAGTATTTT. Translated, it gives CASSWGPSTDTQYF.

This chain uses TRBV5-4 with TRBJ2-7, with 9 bases that match TRBD1. The germline gives CDR1 SGHNT, CDR2 YYREEE (reference sequence). The ends lost 9 bases at V and 5 bases at J; junction bases unmatched: 6. This CDR3 region has 12 residues. In DNA, the CDR3 is TGTGCCACCCCCGGACAGGGGAACGAGCAGTACTTC. It is translated as CATPGQGNEQYF.

The chain combines TRBV7-9 with TRBJ1-2; TRBD1 is a possible D gene (5 bases). This CDR3 contains 15 residues. Between the trimmed V and J ends, which lost 5 bases and 2 bases, there was a span of 15 bases. Per the germline V gene, CDR1 is SEHNR and CDR2 is FQNEAQ (reference sequence). The CDR3 sequence: CASSPGRGVNYGYTF. For the CDR3, the DNA is TGTGCCAGCAGCCCCGGTAGGGGAGTAAACTATGGCTACACCTTC.

The chain recombines TRBV4-2 with TRBJ1-2, with a tentative D call TRBD1 (6 bases). Germline V gene lookup returns CDR1 LGHNA and CDR2 YNFKEQ. This CDR3 has 16 residues. V was pared by 4 bases and J by 3 bases, with 18 bases between. Here the CDR3 DNA reads TGTGCCAGCAGCCCCCCCCGACAGGCGGGATACTATGGCTACACCTTC. Its protein is CASSPPRQAGYYGYTF.

The chain couples TRBV7-2 to TRBJ2-5; D gene ambiguous. This CDR3 spans 16 amino acids. V was trimmed by 5 bases and J by 1 base, leaving 17 bases between them. CDR1 is SGHTA, CDR2 FQGNSA, per germline. The CDR3 DNA follows: TGTGCCAGCAGCGTAGAGGCTTTGATTAGCCAAGAGACCCAGTACTTC. Its protein is CASSVEALISQETQYF.

This rearrangement joins TRBV6-5 to TRBJ1-1; D call uncertain. The V end was cut by 4 bases, the J end by 2 bases, with 8 bases between. Looked up from germline, CDR1 is MNHEY and CDR2 is SVGAGI. The CDR3 spans 13 residues. The CDR3 nucleotides are TGTGCCAGCAGTTCCCAGACAAACACTGAAGCTTTCTTT. Its protein product is CASSSQTNTEAFF.

V usage is TRBV5-1 and J usage is TRBJ2-1; no reliable D call. Germline CDR1 reads SGHRS; CDR2 reads YFSETQ. V lost 0 bases and J lost 0, with 7 bases in between. The CDR3 extends over 15 amino acids. In DNA, the CDR3 is TGCGCCAGCAGCTTGGCCCCGAGCTCCTACAATGAGCAGTTCTTC. Translated: CASSLAPSSYNEQFF.

This chain links TRBV5-5 with TRBJ2-1; weak D call: TRBD1 (6 bases). The CDR3 has 13 residues. The germline V gene has CDR1 SGHKS and CDR2 YYEKEE (reference sequence). The V and J ends lost 2 bases and 9 bases respectively, with 12 bases between them. The CDR3, as DNA: TGTGCCAGCAGCTTTACAGGGTTGGGTGAGCAGTTCTTC. It specifies CASSFTGLGEQFF. The full variable domain, with the rest looked up from reference TRBV5-5 and TRBJ2-1, is DAGVTQSPTHLIKTRGQQVTLRCSPISGHKSVSWYQQVLGQGPQFIFQYYEKEERGRGNFPDRFSARQFPNYSSELNVNALLLGDSALYLCASSFTGLGEQFFGPGTRLTVL.

V is TRBV10-3 and J is TRBJ2-6, with TRBD2 as a possible D gene (6 bases). V lost 4 bases and J lost 1, with 11 bases in between. The CDR3 is 16 residues long. Germline V lookup: CDR1 ENHRY, CDR2 SYGVKD. The CDR3 here is CAISGDLWSGANVLTF. Here the CDR3 DNA reads TGTGCCATCAGTGGGGACTTGTGGTCTGGGGCCAACGTCCTGACTTTC.

This chain links TRBV29-1 with TRBJ2-2, with TRBD1 matching 10 bases. V was pared by 5 bases and J by 5 bases, with 11 bases of the junction left unmatched. CDR3 length equals 16 residues. Germline V gene sequence: CDR1 SQVTM, CDR2 ANQGSEA. CDR3 in amino acids: CSVHAGDRGGTGELFF. As DNA, the CDR3 is TGCAGCGTTCACGCCGGGGACAGGGGAGGTACCGGGGAGCTGTTTTTT.

This chain connects TRBV9 to TRBJ2-7, with D perhaps TRBD1 (6 bases). The CDR3 is made up of 14 amino acids. The germline gives CDR1 SGDLS, CDR2 YYNGEE. V gave up 0 bases and J gave up 7 bases, with 14 bases separating them. CDR3 amino acids: CASSVDPGRGEQYF. The CDR3 region has the DNA TGTGCCAGCAGCGTAGACCCGGGAAGGGGGGAGCAGTACTTC.

The chain recombines TRBV10-3 with TRBJ1-1; 9 bases are a match to TRBD1. The V gene's germline CDR1 is ENHRY and CDR2 SYGVKD. V was pared by 6 bases and J by 6 bases, with 8 bases of the junction left unmatched. The length of the CDR3 is 14 residues. Written as DNA, the CDR3 is TGTGCCATCAGGCCGACAGGGGGTGGGCCTGAAGCTTTCTTT. Amino acids: CAIRPTGGGPEAFF.

The CDR3: CASSLPLGQGNGYTF. CDR3 bases: TGTGCCAGCAGCTTACCCCTCGGACAGGGGAATGGCTACACCTTC. The V call is TRBV28, the J call TRBJ1-2; 9 nucleotides align to TRBD1. The V segment lost 6 bases and the J segment 6 bases; nucleotides outside the gene matches: 11. Germline V lookup: CDR1 MDHEN, CDR2 SYDVKM. This CDR3 contains 15 residues.

Points on this clone: A junction end diverges from the germline sequence, so it may reflect a read error. This chain uses TRBV29-1 with TRBJ2-1, with D maybe TRBD1 (6 bases). CDR3 length equals 15 residues. Germline-derived CDR1 and CDR2 are SQVTM and ANQGSEA. CDR3 residues: CSVEVVQGSHNEQFF. In nucleotides, the CDR3 is TGCAGCGTTGAAGTCGTACAGGGCTCCCACAATGAGCAGTTCTTC.

Relative to its sample, this clone is medium-sized. This sequence joins TRBV6-1 and TRBJ1-4; D not resolved. With 1 base removed from V and 2 bases from J, the gap between germline ends came to 5 bases. This CDR3 comprises 14 residues. CDR1 is MNHNS and CDR2 is SASEGT in the germline V gene. Here the CDR3 reads CASSEGMTNEKLFF. For the CDR3, the DNA is TGTGCCAGCAGTGAAGGGATGACTAATGAAAAACTGTTTTTT.

This clone turned up a few times. CDR3 sequence: CSVERNGYTF. The DNA for the CDR3 is TGCAGCGTTGAGAGGAATGGCTACACCTTC. The chain is built from TRBV29-1 and TRBJ1-2; D unclear. CDR1 and CDR2 (germline): SQVTM, ANQGSEA. Trimming took off 3 bases at V and 6 bases at J, with 5 bases between the two ends. The CDR3 spans 10 residues. Full variable domain (remainder filled in from reference TRBV29-1 and TRBJ1-2): SAVISQKPSRDICQRGTSLTIQCQVDSQVTMMFWYRQQPGQSLTLIATANQGSEATYESGFVIDKFPISRPNLTFSTLTVSNMSPEDSSIYLCSVERNGYTFGSGTRLTVV.

This clone was found a few times. The V and J genes are TRBV14 and TRBJ2-7; the D is unclear. CDR1 is SGHDN, CDR2 FVKESK, per germline. This CDR3 is 13 amino acids long. Deletions cut 0 bases from V and 2 bases from J, with 5 bases between. CDR3: CASSQDTPYEQYF. In DNA form, the CDR3 reads TGTGCCAGCAGCCAAGACACTCCCTACGAGCAGTACTTC.

The chain combines TRBV12-5 with TRBJ2-5, with 7 bases aligning to TRBD1. The CDR3 is made up of 18 amino acids. Per germline, CDR1 LGHNT and CDR2 FRNRAP. The junction had 14 bases not matched to a gene; V was cut back by 0 bases and J by 4 bases. CDR3 in DNA: TGTGCTAGTGGTTTGGTACTTATTGGGACAGCCCATCGAGAGACCCAGTACTTC. Protein product: CASGLVLIGTAHRETQYF.

This chain links TRBV5-1 with TRBJ2-4, with TRBD1 matching 9 bases. Germline assignment: CDR1 SGHRS and CDR2 YFSETQ. This CDR3 has 13 residues. Losses at the gene ends were 4 bases for V and 13 bases for J; bases not matched to a gene: 9. This CDR3 is CASSPGTGRNQYF. CDR3 in DNA: TGCGCCAGCAGCCCCGGGACAGGGAGAAACCAGTACTTC. The full variable domain, rest sourced from reference TRBV5-1 and TRBJ2-4, is KAGVTQTPRYLIKTRGQQVTLSCSPISGHRSVSWYQQTPGQGLQFLFEYFSETQRNKGNFPGRFSGRQFSNSRSEMNVSTLELGDSALYLCASSPGTGRNQYFGAGTRLSVL.

The V call is TRBV9, the J call TRBJ1-3, with 7 nucleotides matching TRBD1. Germline values: CDR1 SGDLS, CDR2 YYNGEE. The CDR3 sequence is 16 residues long. Unmatched junction bases numbered 7, after V lost 4 bases and J lost 0 bases. As DNA, the CDR3 is TGTGCCAGCAGCTCCATGACAGGGAACTCTGGAAACACCATATATTTT. This encodes CASSSMTGNSGNTIYF.

The genes are TRBV10-1 and TRBJ1-1; possibly TRBD1 for D (5 bases). The V gene's germline CDR1 is WNHNN and CDR2 SYGVQD (reference sequence). With 2 bases removed from V and 7 bases from J, the gap between germline ends came to 11 bases. This CDR3 region has 13 residues. The CDR3 sequence: CASSEARGGEAFF. The CDR3 DNA is TGCGCCAGCAGTGAGGCGCGGGGGGGTGAAGCTTTCTTT.